A selection of T cell receptor beta chains follows, all from one sample in a study of cytotoxic CD8 clonotypes in ibrutinib-treated CLL. Sequencing used immunoSEQ multiplex PCR; TCRdb keeps in-frame clones, though not all of them. Of approximately 150,000 clones listed, approximately 75% are singletons. Source: PBMCs, taken after 12 months of ibrutinib treatment. The receptors derive from a human donor with chronic lymphocytic leukemia. Both conserved end residues are part of each CDR3. A D gene is named only where the DNA matches it firmly. The size entry is marked missing in some rows and otherwise reads once, few, many or a size class.

len,abundance,d_gene,v_gene,j_gene,CDR3nt,CDR3aa
14,NA,NA,TRBV13,TRBJ2-7,TGTGCCAGCAGCCCAGGACTCGGCGGGTACGAGCAGTACTTC,CASSPGLGGYEQYF
17,NA,NA,TRBV11-1,TRBJ2-7,TGTGCCAGCAGCTTAGTCTCCGGATGGTCTAGCTCCTACGAGCAGTACTTC,CASSLVSGWSSSYEQYF
13,NA,NA,TRBV4-1,TRBJ2-3,TGCGCCAGCAGCCAACGGGGCCGCGATACGCAGTATTTT,CASSQRGRDTQYF
15,NA,NA,TRBV6-5,TRBJ1-3,TGTGCCAGCAGTTACTCCCGCCGCTCTGGAAACACCATATATTTT,CASSYSRRSGNTIYF
14,many,TRBD1,TRBV7-9,TRBJ1-4,TGTGCCAGCAGCGGCGGGACAGAGAATGAAAAACTGTTTTTT,CASSGGTENEKLFF
15,NA,TRBD1,TRBV7-6,TRBJ2-1,TGTGCCAGCACCATCGAACAGGGGGACCTTCTTGAGCAGTTCTTC,CASTIEQGDLLEQFF
15,NA,NA,TRBV6-5,TRBJ2-7,TGTGCCAGCAGTTATCCGACCCCCGGGGGTTACGAGCAGTACTTC,CASSYPTPGGYEQYF
14,NA,NA,TRBV11-2,TRBJ2-7,TGTGCCAGCAGCTTACGTCTTGGGGGAGGCGAGCAGTACTTC,CASSLRLGGGEQYF
12,NA,NA,TRBV25-1,TRBJ1-1,TGTGCCAGCAGTGTGCACAACACTGAAGCTTTCTTT,CASSVHNTEAFF
14,few,TRBD1,TRBV28,TRBJ2-2,TGTGCCAGCAGTTTGACACAGGGGGCCGGGGAGCTGTTTTTT,CASSLTQGAGELFF
16,NA,NA,TRBV11-3,TRBJ2-5,TGTGCCAGCAGCTATTCCGGGTCTCTCGCGTTTGAGACCCAGTACTTC,CASSYSGSLAFETQYF
13,NA,NA,TRBV19,TRBJ2-3,TGTGCCAGTCTTGCGGGAAACACAGATACGCAGTATTTT,CASLAGNTDTQYF
14,NA,TRBD1,TRBV27,TRBJ1-5,TGTGCCAGCAGTTTTTACAGGGGGAATCAGCCCCAGCATTTT,CASSFYRGNQPQHF
14,once,TRBD2,TRBV12-5,TRBJ2-5,TGTGCTAGTGGTTTCGGACTAGTGGGAAAGACCCAGTACTTC,CASGFGLVGKTQYF
15,NA,TRBD2,TRBV28,TRBJ2-5,TGTGCCAGCAGCCCCAGCGGGGGGCGCCAAGAGACCCAGTACTTC,CASSPSGGRQETQYF
13,NA,NA,TRBV5-1,TRBJ2-7,TGCGCCAGCAGACCGACTAGTACGTACGAGCAGTACTTC,CASRPTSTYEQYF
14,NA,NA,TRBV19,TRBJ1-5,TGTGCCAGTAGTATGGGGGGGGAACGACAGCCCCAGCATTTT,CASSMGGERQPQHF
11,few,NA,TRBV10-2,TRBJ2-7,TGCGCCAGCAGTGAGTCCACAAAGCAGTACTTC,CASSESTKQYF
13,NA,TRBD1,TRBV28,TRBJ1-5,TGTGCCAGCCTCCGGGACAGGGGAACCCGATTGGGTTTT,CASLRDRGTRLGF
18,NA,NA,TRBV7-2,TRBJ2-3,TGTGCCAGCACCAAGAGGGGACCCGGGGCCAGCGTCGCAGATACGCAGTATTTT,CASTKRGPGASVADTQYF
13,NA,TRBD1,TRBV5-6,TRBJ1-1,TGTGCCAGCAGCCACTGGACAGGGGGGGAGGCTTTCTTT,CASSHWTGGEAFF
16,NA,NA,TRBV4-1,TRBJ1-5,TGCGCCAGCAGCCAGCCCCAAGGTATGGACAATCAGCCCCAGCATTTT,CASSQPQGMDNQPQHF
16,NA,TRBD1,TRBV27,TRBJ1-5,TGTGCCAGCAGTAGATCTCCGGGACAGGGGGATCAGCCCCAGCATTTT,CASSRSPGQGDQPQHF
14,NA,NA,TRBV7-8,TRBJ2-5,TGTGCCAGCAGCTTACGAGGGCCCGGTGAGACCCAGTACTTC,CASSLRGPGETQYF
13,NA,TRBD1,TRBV10-3,TRBJ1-2,TGTGCCATCCTTAGACAGGGAAGCTATGGCTACACCTTC,CAILRQGSYGYTF
15,NA,NA,TRBV10-1,TRBJ1-3,TGCGCCAGCACCCCCGGGAGCAGGGCTGGAAACACCATATATTTT,CASTPGSRAGNTIYF
10,few,NA,TRBV20-1,TRBJ1-1,TGCAGTGCTAGAGAAGGTGAAGCTTTCTTT,CSAREGEAFF
16,NA,TRBD1,TRBV4-1,TRBJ2-7,TGCGCCAGCAGCCAATCTTCCGGGACAGGGGGAAACGAGCAGTACTTC,CASSQSSGTGGNEQYF
14,NA,NA,TRBV27,TRBJ2-2,TGTGCCAGCACAGGGGCTAGTAGCACCGGGGAGCTGTTTTTT,CASTGASSTGELFF
14,NA,NA,TRBV7-7,TRBJ2-7,TGTGCTAGCAGCTTGGGGGACGGAACCTACGAGCAGTACTTC,CASSLGDGTYEQYF
13,NA,NA,TRBV5-1,TRBJ1-1,TGCGCCAGCAGCTTGGGAGGGATCACTGAAGCTTTCTTT,CASSLGGITEAFF
12,NA,NA,TRBV28,TRBJ2-7,TGTGCCAGCAGTTTAGATTCCTACGAGCAGTACTTC,CASSLDSYEQYF
14,NA,NA,TRBV28,TRBJ2-5,TGTGCCAGCAGTTTAACGCCACCCAACAGGCCCCAGTACTTC,CASSLTPPNRPQYF
15,NA,TRBD1,TRBV9,TRBJ2-7,TGTGCCAGCAGCGTCGGGACAGGGGTCGGGTACGAGCAGTACTTC,CASSVGTGVGYEQYF
16,few,TRBD1,TRBV19,TRBJ1-6,TGTGCCAGTAGTATGGACAGGGGAACCATAATTCGAGCCCTCCACTTT,CASSMDRGTIIRALHF
16,NA,NA,TRBV28,TRBJ1-5,TGTGCCAGCAGTTTTTTAGTAAGGGGGAGCAATCAGCCCCAGCATTTT,CASSFLVRGSNQPQHF
14,NA,TRBD1,TRBV27,TRBJ1-6,TGTGCCAGCAGTTTAAGGAACAGGGGTTCACCCCTCCACTTT,CASSLRNRGSPLHF
19,NA,NA,TRBV6-1,TRBJ2-3,TGTGCCAGCAGTGAACTAGGCTGGGGCTCATCTATTAGCACAGATACGCAGTATTTT,CASSELGWGSSISTDTQYF
15,NA,NA,TRBV9,TRBJ2-7,TGTGCCAGCAGCGTAGTGGATAGCCAAGCCTACGAGCAGTACTTC,CASSVVDSQAYEQYF
15,NA,TRBD1,TRBV7-2,TRBJ1-3,TGTGCCAGCAGCTTAGGGACAGGGGCCGGAAACACCATATATTTT,CASSLGTGAGNTIYF
12,NA,NA,TRBV4-2,TRBJ1-1,TGTGCCAGCAGCCAAGGGACACTGGAAGCTTTCTTT,CASSQGTLEAFF
17,NA,NA,TRBV18,TRBJ1-5,TGTGCCAGCTCACCACCGGGTACCGAATATGGGAATCAGCCCCAGCATTTT,CASSPPGTEYGNQPQHF
15,NA,TRBD1,TRBV9,TRBJ1-1,TGTGCCAGCAGCGTAGATGACAGGGGCTTTACTGAAGCTTTCTTT,CASSVDDRGFTEAFF
12,NA,NA,TRBV18,TRBJ2-2,TGTGCCAGCTCCAACGGACCCGGGGAGCTGTTTTTT,CASSNGPGELFF
15,NA,TRBD1,TRBV5-1,TRBJ1-2,TGCGCCAGCAGCTACCCAGGGGGGTGGTTTGGTGGCTACACCTTC,CASSYPGGWFGGYTF
16,once,NA,TRBV5-1,TRBJ2-2,TGCGCCAGCAGCTTGGAGGGTAGTTTGAACACCGGGGAGCTGTTTTTT,CASSLEGSLNTGELFF
17,NA,NA,TRBV18,TRBJ1-1,TGTGCCAGCTCACCACCGGTAGCGAACCCAAACCCTGCTGAAGCTTTCTTT,CASSPPVANPNPAEAFF
16,once,TRBD1,TRBV7-9,TRBJ1-1,TGTGCCAGCAGCCTAGGGCTGGGACAGGGATTGTCGGTAGCTTTCTTT,CASSLGLGQGLSVAFF